This TCR beta chain was recorded in a study of shared clonotypes between healthy human individuals. Some clones are missing from TCRdb's copy, which holds only in-frame ones; the method was immunoSEQ multiplex PCR. The table shows 170,000 or so clones, with approximately 62% occurring only once. Concerning this clone itself: Its antigen is unidentified.

Study-level points and caveats: Unshared clonotypes carried lower generation probabilities than those common to all four donors.

Germline lookup yields CDR1 KGHSH and CDR2 LQKENI. The CDR3 contains 15 residues. V lost 3 bases to trimming and J lost 8 bases, with 16 bases between them. The chain is built from TRBV18 and TRBJ1-4, with D unresolved. The sequenced sample was memory CD4+ T cells sorted from blood. Subset of the sample: CD45RA-negative fraction. The source of this sequence is a man aged 25-40 years in good health. The CDR3 spells CASSPPPGGDEKLFF. CDR3 coding DNA: TGTGCCAGCTCACCGCCCCCGGGCGGTGACGAAAAACTGTTTTTT.